This TCR beta chain emerged from a study of T cell responses to AZD1222 COVID-19 vaccine (dated by TCRdb to the early 2020s). For the wider study: TCR sequencing covered approximately 230 trial participants: 200 to 220 given two doses of AZD1222 and 26 given two doses of MenACWY control vaccine. Trial participants were enrolled into age subgroups of 18-55, 56-69 and 70-plus years, which contained around 150, 28 and 57 TCR-sequenced participants, respectively. Paper-wide results and their limitations: Most participants were white British and females outnumbered males, and the authors suggested that clonal diversity may have been underestimated. Conclusions about previously exposed vaccinees are limited because only a handful of AZD1222 recipients were SARS-CoV-2 seropositive at baseline. A significant rise in spike-specific TCR breadth and depth was observed after two AZD1222 doses relative to day 0 and relative to MenACWY recipients. No day 14 peak-response samples were available, so repertoires were characterized only after the peak T cell response. The 56-69-year group was small, and its depth increase did not reach significance, likely because of low power. CD4 TCRs associated with the vaccine covered the entire spike protein, and the dominant responses were in regions 160-218 and 743-854. Nearly half of unique spike-specific TCRs reportedly recognized epitopes outside regions mutated in the B.1.351 and B.1.1.7 variants.

Note on this clone: Its antigen has not been determined. No qualities accompany the bases; no much larger clone lies one base away.

The sample's time point, from its label and the paper: about 28 days (+/-7) after the second vaccine dose. The sample's treatment or condition label, in plain terms: meningococcal conjugate vaccine given as trial control. Samples from vaccinated people were obtained from the UK trials COV001 and COV002, which included a single-blind randomized controlled phase 2/3 trial of AZD1222 (ChAdOx1 nCoV-19) in healthy adults. For TCRbeta chain sequencing, PBMC samples were collected from trial participants at day 0 and at day 28 after the second dose. The CDR3 regions of human TCRbeta chains were analyzed by immunosequencing. Turning to the authors' computational methods: Repertoire TCRs were matched against a reference library of SARS-CoV-2-specific TCRs generated with the MIRA antigen-specificity platform. Breadth was defined as the fraction of unique TCRs that were SARS-CoV-2-associated, and depth was defined as the fraction of total T cells that were SARS-CoV-2-associated. Each spike-specific TCR was assigned to its reactive spike region and to a CD4 or CD8 class using the MIRA data. Log10-transformed breadth and depth values were compared by one-way ANOVA with Sidak's multiple comparisons tests. The clones in this table, taken by TCRdb from immuneACCESS, are in-frame only. Not every clone is retained; where verified, under half of the shortfall comes from an unresolved V gene, and the cause of the rest is unknown. V and J calls and clone size come straight from that table; D and trimming were deduced from the DNA. The sample table shows some 150,000 clones, and nearly 90% are seen once. 5.4% of the sample belongs to the ten largest clones.

Measured from the cysteine to the phenylalanine, the CDR3 is 17 residues long. Solely the CDR3 DNA is kept, with 51 bases framed from the first base. According to the germline V gene, CDR1 reads SGHAT and CDR2 reads FQNNGV. V and J lose 6 bases and 4 bases, and a span of 24 bases separates them. The rearranged segments are TRBV11-2 and TRBJ2-5; a tentative D match to TRBD2 spans 6 bases. This TCR came from an adult who received the MenACWY meningococcal vaccine as a control. The sequenced sample was peripheral blood, obtained 28 days after the second dose of the MenACWY control vaccine. The DNA sequence reads TGTGCCAGCAGTCTTAGAATTTTGGTCACGGGAGTAGAGACCCAGTACTTC. It translates to CASSLRILVTGVETQYF. The full variable domain, with segments outside the CDR3 supplied by the reference TRBV11-2 and TRBJ2-5 proteins, appears as EAGVAQSPRYKIIEKRQSVAFWCNPISGHATLYWYQQILGQGPKLLIQFQNNGVVDDSQLPKDRFSAERLKGVDSTLKIQPAKLEDSAVYLCASSLRILVTGVETQYFGPGTRLLVL.